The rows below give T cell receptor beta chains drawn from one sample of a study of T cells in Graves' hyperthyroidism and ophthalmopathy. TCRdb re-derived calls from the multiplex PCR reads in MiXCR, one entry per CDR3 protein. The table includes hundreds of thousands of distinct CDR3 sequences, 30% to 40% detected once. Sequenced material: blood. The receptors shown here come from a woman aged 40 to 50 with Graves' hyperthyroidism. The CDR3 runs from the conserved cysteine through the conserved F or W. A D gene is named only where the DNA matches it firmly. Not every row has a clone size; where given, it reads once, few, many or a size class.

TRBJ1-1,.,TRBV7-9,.,TGTGCCAGCAGCTTAACACAGGGCGAAGCTGAAGCTTTCTTT,CASSLTQGEAEAFF
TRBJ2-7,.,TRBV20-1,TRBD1,TGCAGTGCTAGCCCCTCCGACAGGGTCTCCAATAACGAGCAGTACTTC,CSASPSDRVSNNEQYF
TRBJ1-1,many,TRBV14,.,TGTGCCAGCAGCCCCCGGAGACACCTCGACACTGAAGCTTTCTTT,CASSPRRHLDTEAFF
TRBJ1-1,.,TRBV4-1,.,TGCGCCAGCAGCCAAGATTGGGGTGACACTGAAGCTTTCTTT,CASSQDWGDTEAFF
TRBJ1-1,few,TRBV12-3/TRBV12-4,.,TGTGCCAGCAGTTTGAGGGTAAAGGGCCTCACTGAAGCTTTCTTT,CASSLRVKGLTEAFF
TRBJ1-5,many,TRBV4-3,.,TGCGCCAGCAGCCAAGATTGGCATAGCAATCAGCCCCAGCATTTT,CASSQDWHSNQPQHF
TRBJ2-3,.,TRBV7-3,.,TGTGCCAGCAGCACCCACACAGATACGCAGTATTTT,CASSTHTDTQYF
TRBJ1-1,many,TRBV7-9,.,TGTGCCAGCAGCTTATACAGGCTGAACACTGAAGCTTTCTTT,CASSLYRLNTEAFF
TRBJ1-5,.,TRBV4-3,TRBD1,TGCGCCAGCAGCCAAGACCGGGACAGGGATCAGCCCCAGCATTTT,CASSQDRDRDQPQHF
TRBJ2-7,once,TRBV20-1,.,TGCAGTGCTAGGTCCCAGGGCCTGACCTACGAGCAGTACTTC,CSARSQGLTYEQYF
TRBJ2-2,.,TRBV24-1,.,TGTGCCACCAGTGGACACAGGGAGGACGGGGAGCTGTTTTTT,CATSGHREDGELFF